This TCR beta chain is from a study of shared clonotypes between healthy human individuals. The authors ran the assay at deep level. Repertoires were generated with immunoSEQ multiplex PCR, while TCRdb's copy carries only in-frame clones and drops some. Of 150,000 to 200,000 clones in the sample, approximately 95% were seen once. Trimming shortened V by 1 base and J by 0 bases, and 13 bases separated the two germline ends. Germline loops: CDR1 SGHVS, CDR2 FQNEAQ. This CDR3 is 16 amino acids long. This clonotype was sampled from a woman in her twenties or thirties in good health. V gene TRBV7-8 combines with J gene TRBJ2-7; D is perhaps TRBD1 (6 bases). Sequencing was carried out using naive CD4+ T cells sorted from blood. Subset described: CD45RA+ positively selected. The CDR3 region has the DNA TGTGCCAGCAGCTTAGTCGACAGGACGGGCTCCTACGAGCAGTACTTC. Its translation: CASSLVDRTGSYEQYF.